The sequence of this T cell receptor beta chain was determined in a study of blood T cell repertoires in COVID-19. On the study more broadly: Donors in the United States, Italy and Spain gave samples during acute or convalescent COVID-19. Sample material is recorded as cDNA or gDNA derived from T cells, B-cell-depleted T cells, or PBMCs.

Looked up from germline, CDR1 is SEHNR and CDR2 is FQNEAQ (reference sequence). The V end was cut by 2 bases, the J end by 10 bases, with 7 bases between. The CDR3 covers 11 residues. Per the original data handling: How many nucleated cells were present was estimated from reference gene primer amplification. Clones were read by immunoSEQ multiplex PCR, and TCRdb kept only the in-frame ones, dropping some. V and J calls and clone size are those listed in that table; D and trimming were worked out from the DNA. The sample yields some 50,000 clones, about nine tenths seen once. Input material: peripheral blood. The sequence came from a middle-aged man with acute or convalescent COVID-19. The gene calls are TRBV7-9 and TRBJ2-3; D not resolved. The CDR3 reads CASSLSLPQYF. The CDR3 DNA sequence: TGTGCCAGCAGCTTATCACTTCCGCAGTATTTT.